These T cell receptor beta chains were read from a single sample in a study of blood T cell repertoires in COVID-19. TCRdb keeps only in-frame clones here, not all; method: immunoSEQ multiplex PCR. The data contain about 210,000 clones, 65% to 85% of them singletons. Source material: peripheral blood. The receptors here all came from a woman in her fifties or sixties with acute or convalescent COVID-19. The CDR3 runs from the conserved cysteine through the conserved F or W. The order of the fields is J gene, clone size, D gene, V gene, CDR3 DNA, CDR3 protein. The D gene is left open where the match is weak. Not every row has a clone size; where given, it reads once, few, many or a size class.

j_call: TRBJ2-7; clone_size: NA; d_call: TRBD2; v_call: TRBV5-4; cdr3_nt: TGTGCCAGCAGCTTGGCGGGGGGGCGAGACTACGAGCAGTACTTC; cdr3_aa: CASSLAGGRDYEQYF
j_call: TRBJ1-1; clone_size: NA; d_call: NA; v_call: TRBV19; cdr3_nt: TGTGCCAGTATAGGGGGTATAGGTCTTGCGAACACTGAAGCTTTCTTT; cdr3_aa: CASIGGIGLANTEAFF
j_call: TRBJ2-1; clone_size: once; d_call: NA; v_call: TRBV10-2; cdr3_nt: TGCGCCAGCAGTGAGTCGCTAGCCAGCTCCTACAATGAGCAGTTCTTC; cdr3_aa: CASSESLASSYNEQFF
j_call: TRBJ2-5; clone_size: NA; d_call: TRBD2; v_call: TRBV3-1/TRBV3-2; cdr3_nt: TGTGCCAGCAGCTCCGGGACTAGCGGGAGGTTCGAAAGTGAGACCCAGTACTTC; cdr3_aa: CASSSGTSGRFESETQYF
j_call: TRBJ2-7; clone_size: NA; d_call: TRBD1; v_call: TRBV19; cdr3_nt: TGTGCCAGTAGTGTCACAGGGGGCCAGGGCTACGAGCAGTACTTC; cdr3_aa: CASSVTGGQGYEQYF
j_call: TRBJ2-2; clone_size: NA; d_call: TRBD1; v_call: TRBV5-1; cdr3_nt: TGCGCCAGCAGCCGGACAGGGATTGACAACACCGGGGAGCTGTTTTTT; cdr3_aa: CASSRTGIDNTGELFF
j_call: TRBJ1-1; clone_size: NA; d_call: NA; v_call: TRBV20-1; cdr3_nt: TGCAGTGCTCAGGACACTGAAGCTTTCTTT; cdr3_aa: CSAQDTEAFF
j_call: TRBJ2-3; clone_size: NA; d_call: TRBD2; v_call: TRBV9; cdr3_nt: TGTGCCAGCAGCGTAGGCGGGGGGTCGGATACGCAGTATTTT; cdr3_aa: CASSVGGGSDTQYF
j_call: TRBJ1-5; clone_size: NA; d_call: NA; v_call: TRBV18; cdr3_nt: TGTGCCAGCTCAGACCAGGAACACCAGCCCCAGCATTTT; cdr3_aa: CASSDQEHQPQHF
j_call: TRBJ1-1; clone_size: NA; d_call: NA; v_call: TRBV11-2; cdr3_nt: TGTGCCAGCAGCCCCCAGGGATGGCACACTGAAGCTTTCTTT; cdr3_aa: CASSPQGWHTEAFF
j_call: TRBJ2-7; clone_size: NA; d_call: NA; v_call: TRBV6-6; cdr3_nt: TGTGCCAGCAGTTACACCAGTGCCTACGAGCAGTACTTC; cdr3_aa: CASSYTSAYEQYF
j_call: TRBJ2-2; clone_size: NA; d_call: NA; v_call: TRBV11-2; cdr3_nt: TGTGCCAGCAGCTCCTGGGGGGGCGCGAACACCGGGGAGCTGTTTTTT; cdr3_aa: CASSSWGGANTGELFF
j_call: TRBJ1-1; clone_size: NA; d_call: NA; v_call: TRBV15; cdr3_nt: TGTGCCACCAGATCTCAATCGGGGTCCCCAGCTTTCTTT; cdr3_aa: CATRSQSGSPAFF
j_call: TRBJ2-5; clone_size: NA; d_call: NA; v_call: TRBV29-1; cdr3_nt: TGCAGCGTTGAATATGAGGCCGGGGAGACCCAGTACTTC; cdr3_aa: CSVEYEAGETQYF
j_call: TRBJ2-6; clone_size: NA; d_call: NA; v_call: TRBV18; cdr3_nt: TGTGCCAGCTCACCTCGGGAAGGGGCCAACGTCCTGACTTTC; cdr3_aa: CASSPREGANVLTF
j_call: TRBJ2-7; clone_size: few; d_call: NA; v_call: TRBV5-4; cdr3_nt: TGTGCCAGCAGCCCGCCCTACCTCTCTCCCAACTACGAGCAGTACTTC; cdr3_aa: CASSPPYLSPNYEQYF
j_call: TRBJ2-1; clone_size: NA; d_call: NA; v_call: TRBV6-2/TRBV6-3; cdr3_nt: TGTGCCAGCAGGTACGCGGGGAGCCGAGATGAGCAGTTCTTC; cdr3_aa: CASRYAGSRDEQFF
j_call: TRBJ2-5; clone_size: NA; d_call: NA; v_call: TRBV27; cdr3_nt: TGTGCCAGCAGTTCCTCTCAAGAGACCCAGTACTTC; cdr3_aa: CASSSSQETQYF
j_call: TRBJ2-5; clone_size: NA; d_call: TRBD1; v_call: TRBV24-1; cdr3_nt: TGTGCCACCGGGGGGGGACAGGGAGGTCAAGAGACCCAGTACTTC; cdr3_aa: CATGGGQGGQETQYF
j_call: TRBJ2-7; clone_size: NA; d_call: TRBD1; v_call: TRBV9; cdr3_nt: TGTGCCAGCAGCGTAGCCTCCGGGACAGACTCCTACGAGCAGTACTTC; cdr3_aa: CASSVASGTDSYEQYF
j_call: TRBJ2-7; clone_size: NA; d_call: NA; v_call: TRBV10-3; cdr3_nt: TGTGCCATCAGTGATTTGGGCGGGATCACCTACGAGCAGTACTTC; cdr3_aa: CAISDLGGITYEQYF
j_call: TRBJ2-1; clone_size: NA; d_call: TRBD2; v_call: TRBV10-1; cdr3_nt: TGCGCCAGCAGTGGCCCCACTAGCGGGAGGGCTCATGAGCAGTTCTTC; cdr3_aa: CASSGPTSGRAHEQFF
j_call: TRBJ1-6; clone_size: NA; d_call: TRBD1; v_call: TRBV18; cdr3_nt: TGTGCCAGCTCACCGGGACAGGGGAATTCACCCCTCCACTTT; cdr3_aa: CASSPGQGNSPLHF
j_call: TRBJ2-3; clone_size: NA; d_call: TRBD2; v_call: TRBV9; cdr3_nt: TGTGCCAGCAGCCTTGGGACTAGCGGGATCCGGTCAGATACGCAGTATTTT; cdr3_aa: CASSLGTSGIRSDTQYF
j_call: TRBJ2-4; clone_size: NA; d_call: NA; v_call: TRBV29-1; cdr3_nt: TGCAGCGCCCCGGGGTCCAAAAACATTCAGTACTTC; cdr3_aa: CSAPGSKNIQYF
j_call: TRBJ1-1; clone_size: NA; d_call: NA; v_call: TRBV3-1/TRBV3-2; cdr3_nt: TGTGCCAGCAGCCCCCTAGCGGTCCCGAACACTGAAGCTTTCTTT; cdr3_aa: CASSPLAVPNTEAFF
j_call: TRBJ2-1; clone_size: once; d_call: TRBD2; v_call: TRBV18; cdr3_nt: TGTGCCAGCTCACCTCTCTCTCTAGCGGGAGGCTCCTACAATGAGCAGTTCTTC; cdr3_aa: CASSPLSLAGGSYNEQFF
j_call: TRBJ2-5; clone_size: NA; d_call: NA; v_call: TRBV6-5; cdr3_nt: TGTGCCAGCAGTTACGGCAGCCAAGAGACCCAGTACTTC; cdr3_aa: CASSYGSQETQYF
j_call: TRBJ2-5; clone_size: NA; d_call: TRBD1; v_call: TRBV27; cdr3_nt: TGTGCCAGCAGCGGAAGGGGGCGCCCACAAGAGACCCAGTACTTC; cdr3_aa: CASSGRGRPQETQYF
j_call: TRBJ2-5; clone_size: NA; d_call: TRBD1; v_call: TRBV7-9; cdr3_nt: TGTGCCAGCGGCCAGGCAGGGGGAGAGACCCAGTACTTC; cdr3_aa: CASGQAGGETQYF
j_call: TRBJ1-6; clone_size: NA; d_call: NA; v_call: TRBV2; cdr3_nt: TGTGCCAGCAGTGAACGGGGTAACTATAATTCACCCCTCCACTTT; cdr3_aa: CASSERGNYNSPLHF
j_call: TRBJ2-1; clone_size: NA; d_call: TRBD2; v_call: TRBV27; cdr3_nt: TGTGCCAGCAGTCGACTAGCGGGAGGGAATGAGCAGTTCTTC; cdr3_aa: CASSRLAGGNEQFF
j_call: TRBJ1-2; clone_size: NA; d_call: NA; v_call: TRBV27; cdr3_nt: TGTGCCAGCAGTTTAACCCCAGGGGTCTATGGCTACACCTTC; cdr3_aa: CASSLTPGVYGYTF
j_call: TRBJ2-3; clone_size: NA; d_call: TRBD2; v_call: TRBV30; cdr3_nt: TGTGCCTTGACTAGCGGGAGGTCGACAGATACGCAGTATTTT; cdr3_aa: CALTSGRSTDTQYF
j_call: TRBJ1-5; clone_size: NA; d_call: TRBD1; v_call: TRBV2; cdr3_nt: TGTGCCAGCAGTATGACAGGGGGTGGCCAGCCCCAGCATTTT; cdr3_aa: CASSMTGGGQPQHF
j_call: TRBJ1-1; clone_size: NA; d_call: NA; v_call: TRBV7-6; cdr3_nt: TGTGCCAGCAGCTTAGACAGGGATTGGGACACTGAAGCTTTCTTT; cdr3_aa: CASSLDRDWDTEAFF
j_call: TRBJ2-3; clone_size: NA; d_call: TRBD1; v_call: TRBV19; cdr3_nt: TGTGCCAGTAGTAGGGGACAGGGGCACCCAGATACGCAGTATTTT; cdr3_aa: CASSRGQGHPDTQYF
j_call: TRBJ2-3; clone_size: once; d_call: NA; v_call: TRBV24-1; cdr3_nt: TGTGCCACCAGCGACGCAGGGGGGACTCACACAGATACGCAGTATTTT; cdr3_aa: CATSDAGGTHTDTQYF
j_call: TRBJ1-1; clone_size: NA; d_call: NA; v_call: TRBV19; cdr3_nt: TGTGCCAGTAGTATAGAACACAGGGCAAACACTGAAGCTTTCTTT; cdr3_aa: CASSIEHRANTEAFF
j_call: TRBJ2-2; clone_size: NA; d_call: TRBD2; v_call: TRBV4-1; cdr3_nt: TGCGCCAGCAGCCAAGACGGGATGAGCGGGGGGGTCACCGGGGAGCTGTTTTTT; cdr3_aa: CASSQDGMSGGVTGELFF
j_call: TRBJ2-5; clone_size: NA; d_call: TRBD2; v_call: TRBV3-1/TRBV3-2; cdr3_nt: TGTGCCAGCAGGGGAGGGACTAGCGGGGGACGGGAGACCCAGTACTTC; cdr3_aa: CASRGGTSGGRETQYF
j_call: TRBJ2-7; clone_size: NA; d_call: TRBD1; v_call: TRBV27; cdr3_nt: TGTGCCAGCAGTAGGGGACAGCCACACTCCTACGAGCAGTACTTC; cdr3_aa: CASSRGQPHSYEQYF
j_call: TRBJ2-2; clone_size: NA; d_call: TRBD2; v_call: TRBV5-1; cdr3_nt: TGCGCCAGCAGATCGATAGCGGGAGGCACCGGGGAGCTGTTTTTT; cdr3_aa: CASRSIAGGTGELFF
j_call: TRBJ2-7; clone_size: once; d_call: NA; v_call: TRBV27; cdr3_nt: TGTGCCAGCCGGAGACAGTTTACGAGCTCCTACGAGCAGTACTTC; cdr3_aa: CASRRQFTSSYEQYF
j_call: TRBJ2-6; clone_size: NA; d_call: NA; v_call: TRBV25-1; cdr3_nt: TGTGCCAGCAGTGAACCCGCGGGGGCCAACGTCCTGACTTTC; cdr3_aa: CASSEPAGANVLTF
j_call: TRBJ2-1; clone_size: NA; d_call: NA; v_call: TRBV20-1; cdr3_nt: TGCAGTGCTCCTTGGAGGAATGAGCAGTTCTTC; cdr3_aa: CSAPWRNEQFF